This T cell receptor beta chain was sequenced in a study of blood T cells in healthy people across ages (dated by TCRdb to 2015 to 2017). A note on the overall study: In model experiments, template switching captured roughly one uniquely barcoded TCR beta cDNA molecule for every two T cells. The study analyzed two additional independent replicas of 1 million unique cDNA reads from the same blood draw for two donors, one aged 18 to 30 and one aged 80 or older. Age-related changes in TCR beta repertoire diversity were measured in the study by deep sequencing normalized with unique cDNA molecular identifiers. The donors were split into four age groups: young (average 16 years), middle-aged (around 40), aged (roughly 60) and long-lived (approximately 80). Donors of different ages were randomly distributed across sequencing lanes to avoid experimental bias. Overall results and qualifications from the work: The CMV infection status of donors was not known, potentially confounding age-related changes in expanded clonotypes. A strong correlation was found between observed TCR beta diversity and the percentage of naive T cells measured by flow cytometry. Compared with the aged group, more naive CD4+ T cells, fewer expanded clones and increased TCR diversity were shown by the long-lived group, suggesting age selection. Observed TCR beta diversity per million T cells fell roughly linearly with age, and a significant reduction was already apparent by age about 36. Total diversity estimates from one million sequenced T cells were considered lower bounds and underestimates. Bulk unsorted PBMC profiling prevented conclusive comparison of naive and antigen-experienced compartments.

The donors were some 39 Caucasian individuals from Russia, aged roughly 6 to 95 years, who were systemically healthy. Each donor gave approximately 10 milliliters of peripheral blood, collected into EDTA-treated Vacutainer tubes. Ficoll-Paque density-gradient centrifugation was used to isolate PBMCs, with at least 6 million per sample. Trizol reagent was used to extract total RNA from the PBMCs, yielding at least 6 micrograms per sample. For every donor, flow cytometry on a PBMC aliquot measured the percentage of naive CD45RAhigh/CD27high T cells. Library preparation used 5' RACE. The sequencer was an Illumina HiSeq 2500. A second PCR of about 6 to 12 cycles was run with a J-beta primer mix and a sample-barcoded 5' primer. Each TCR beta cDNA molecule received a unique molecular identifier from a template-switch 5' adaptor carrying 12 random nucleotides. At least 2.5 million CDR3-containing paired-end reads were obtained from each sample. First-strand cDNA synthesis was performed from all RNA using the Mint cDNA synthesis kit, with priming by a TRBC-specific oligonucleotide. Following uracil-DNA glycosylase treatment, all cDNA underwent a first 18-cycle PCR with the universal primers M1SS and BC2_uni_R. From the authors' description of their analysis: For normalization, 1 million high-quality reads, each with a distinct molecular identifier, were randomly selected from each sample. Reads sharing molecular identifiers were discarded rather than binned into consensus sequences. CDR3 identification, clonotype clustering and error correction used MiTCR with a Q25 quality threshold and the strictest error-elimination algorithm. A nonparametric unseen species model with Euler transformation was used to estimate a lower bound on total TCR beta diversity. The public reads were reanalyzed by TCRdb: fastp trimming at Q25, MiXCR alignment, in-frame beta chains only. CDR3 protein sequences are deduplicated, and each keeps its most common genes and DNA. The V and J calls, along with clone size, are taken from TCRdb and not from the paper's own processing. This sample gives under 2 million distinct CDR3 sequences in total; 30% to 35% of them show up just once. The ten biggest clones cover approximately 10% of the sample.

To note about this clonotype: What this receptor recognizes is not known. Base qualities are missing; no much larger clone stands one base away.

Counted from cysteine to phenylalanine, this CDR3 has 14 amino acids. Solely the CDR3 DNA is kept, with 42 bases framed from the first base. V is trimmed back by 6 bases and J by 7 bases, and the junction contains 9 bases that no gene match accounts for. As encoded in the germline V gene (reference sequence), CDR1 is DFQATT while CDR2 is SNEGSKA. This TCR derives from a woman under 40 in good health. The sequenced sample consisted of blood. This sequence uses TRBV20-1 and TRBJ2-1; TRBD1 lines up with 10 middle nucleotides. Here is the DNA: TGCAGTGCAACCGGGACAGGGGTTCGGAATGAGCAGTTCTTC. This is translated as CSATGTGVRNEQFF.